The source of this TCR beta chain is a study of blood T cell repertoires in COVID-19. Cohort assignment relied on participant-reported clinical history. The CDR3 totals 14 residues. The germline V gene encodes CDR1 SGHRS and CDR2 YFSETQ. V shed 7 bases and J shed 0 bases, with 10 bases lying between them. Under the authors' procedure: Scientists estimated how many nucleated cells there were by amplifying reference gene primers. Produced via immunoSEQ multiplex PCR; TCRdb's table is partial and in-frame only. The DNA was the basis for D and trimming; V, J and clone size are from that table. Among a few hundred thousand clones listed, over 75% were seen once.

The chain couples TRBV5-1 to TRBJ1-4, with a weak D call TRBD1 (5 bases). Sequenced: PBMCs or T cells enriched from blood (not recorded which). The sequence came from a young man who had recovered from COVID-19. In DNA, the CDR3 is TGCGCCAGCGGACAAGGGTCAACTAATGAAAAACTGTTTTTT. Translating it yields CASGQGSTNEKLFF.